The next 5 T cell receptor beta chains were all read from a single sample in a study of T-cell memory formation after mild COVID-19. TCRdb re-derived calls from the 5' RACE reads in MiXCR, one entry per CDR3 protein. This sample has more than 120,000 distinct CDR3 sequences; 15% to 20% occur once, and the top ten carry 2% to 2.5%. The sample was PBMCs or a T cell subset sorted from them (not recorded which). The receptor set was obtained from an adult woman who had mild COVID-19 (a few samples of this study predate the infection). Cell type and time point are not known.

The chain joins TRBV12-3 or TRBV12-4 to TRBJ1-1, with TRBD1 identical over 7 bases. Trimming at V came to 3 bases and at J to 0 bases, leaving 1 base not matched to a gene. The CDR3 consists of 14 residues. The CDR3 DNA follows: TGTGCCAGCAGTTTCGGGACAGTGAACACTGAAGCTTTCTTT. Translating it yields CASSFGTVNTEAFF.

The chain recombines TRBV12-3 or TRBV12-4 with TRBJ1-1, with D tentatively TRBD1 (5 bases). V shed 3 bases and J shed 5 bases, with 25 bases lying between them. This CDR3 contains 18 residues. The CDR3 bases are TGTGCCAGCAGTTTCCAAACCTCCGCTGGGGGGTGGGGTACTGAAGCTTTCTTT. Translation gives CASSFQTSAGGWGTEAFF.

There are many counts of this clonotype. This chain links TRBV5-1 with TRBJ2-2, with TRBD2 matching over 12 bases. This CDR3 is 19 amino acids long. Germline V lookup: CDR1 SGHRS, CDR2 YFSETQ. V was pared by 4 bases and J by 3 bases, with 13 bases of the junction left unmatched. In DNA form, the CDR3 reads TGCGCCAGCAGCAGCTCACTAGCGGGAGGACAGAGCGACACCGGGGAGCTGTTTTTT. Its protein product is CASSSSLAGGQSDTGELFF.

This clonotype has at least ten counts. The chain couples TRBV12-3 or TRBV12-4 to TRBJ2-2; weak D call: TRBD2 (5 bases). V dropped 6 bases and J dropped 4 bases, with 15 bases sitting between them. The CDR3 length is 15 residues. This CDR3 is CASRLRDAGTGELFF. The CDR3 DNA sequence: TGTGCCAGCAGGCTACGGGATGCCGGCACCGGGGAGCTGTTTTTT.

The V and J genes are TRBV20-1 and TRBJ2-7; TRBD2 aligns across 10 bases. Germline-derived CDR1 and CDR2 are DFQATT and SNEGSKA (reference sequence). V was clipped by 2 bases and J by 4 bases; unmatched bases: 8. This CDR3 region has 15 residues. The CDR3 reads CSARPYSGGLYEQYF. Here the CDR3 DNA reads TGCAGTGCTAGACCATATAGCGGGGGGTTGTACGAGCAGTACTTC.